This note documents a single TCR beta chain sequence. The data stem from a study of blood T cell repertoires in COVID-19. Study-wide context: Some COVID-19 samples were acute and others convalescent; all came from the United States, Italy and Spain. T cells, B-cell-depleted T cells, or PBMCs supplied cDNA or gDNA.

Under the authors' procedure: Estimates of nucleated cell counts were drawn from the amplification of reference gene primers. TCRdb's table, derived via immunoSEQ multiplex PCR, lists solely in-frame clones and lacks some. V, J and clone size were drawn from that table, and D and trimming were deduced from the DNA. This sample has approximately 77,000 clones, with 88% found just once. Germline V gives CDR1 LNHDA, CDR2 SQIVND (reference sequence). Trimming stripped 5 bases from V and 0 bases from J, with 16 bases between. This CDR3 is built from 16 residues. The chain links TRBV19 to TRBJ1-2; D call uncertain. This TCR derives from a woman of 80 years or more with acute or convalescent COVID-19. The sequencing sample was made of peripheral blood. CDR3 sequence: CASSPPGKITNYGYTF. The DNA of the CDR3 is TGTGCCAGTAGTCCCCCGGGGAAGATAACTAACTATGGCTACACCTTC.